Following are 3 T cell receptor beta chains from one sample sequenced in a study of cytomegalovirus exposure and HLA in healthy donors. Researchers ran the PCR with 60 Vbeta and 13 Jbeta primers. Some clones are missing from TCRdb's copy, which holds only in-frame ones; the method was immunoSEQ multiplex PCR. Altogether about 130,000 clones are present, 74% being singletons, with the ten largest covering approximately 6.3%. Sequences were obtained from PBMCs. The receptors come from a middle-aged man in good health and CMV-seropositive.

CDR3: CASSPLKLRGGDTEAFF. CDR3 DNA: TGCGCCAGCAGCCCCCTCAAGTTAAGGGGAGGAGACACTGAAGCTTTCTTT. The chain carries TRBV4-1 and TRBJ1-1, with D possibly TRBD1 on 5 matching bases. This CDR3 comprises 17 residues. With 4 bases removed from V and 3 bases from J, the gap between germline ends came to 21 bases. CDR1 is MGHRA and CDR2 is YSYEKL in the germline V gene.

The gene calls are TRBV27 and TRBJ1-2, with TRBD1 as a possible D gene (5 bases). The V gene lost 0 bases and the J gene lost 1 base, with 9 bases spanning the gap. Germline CDR1 MNHEY, CDR2 SMNVEV (reference sequence). This CDR3 has 15 amino acids. The CDR3, as DNA: TGTGCCAGCAGTTTATCGAAGGGGTTTAACTATGGCTACACCTTC. Its translation: CASSLSKGFNYGYTF.

Remarks on this clone: Germline is not matched at one junction end, which may reflect a read error. This chain connects TRBV7-7 to TRBJ2-1, with 13 bases that match TRBD2. The V gene's germline CDR1 is SSHAT and CDR2 FNYEAQ (reference sequence). This CDR3 has 15 residues. As DNA, the CDR3 is TGTGCTAGCAGCTCAACTAGCGGGAGGGACAATGAGCAGTTCTTC. This sequence encodes CASSSTSGRDNEQFF.